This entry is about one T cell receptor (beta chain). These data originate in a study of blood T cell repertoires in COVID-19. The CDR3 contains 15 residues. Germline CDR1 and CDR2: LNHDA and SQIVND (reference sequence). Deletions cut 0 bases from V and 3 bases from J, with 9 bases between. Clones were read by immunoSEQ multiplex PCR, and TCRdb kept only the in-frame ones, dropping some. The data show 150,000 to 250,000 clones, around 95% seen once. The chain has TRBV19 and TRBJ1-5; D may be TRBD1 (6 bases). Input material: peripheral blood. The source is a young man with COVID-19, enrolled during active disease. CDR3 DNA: TGTGCCAGTAGTATAGAGGACAGATACAATCAGCCCCAGCATTTT. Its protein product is CASSIEDRYNQPQHF. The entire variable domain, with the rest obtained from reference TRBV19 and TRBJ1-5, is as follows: DGGITQSPKYLFRKEGQNVTLSCEQNLNHDAMYWYRQDPGQGLRLIYYSQIVNDFQKGDIAEGYSVSREKKESFPLTVTSAQKNPTAFYLCASSIEDRYNQPQHFGDGTRLSIL.